The 22 T cell receptor beta chains presented below share a single source sample, sequenced in a study of TIL therapy for anti-PD-1-resistant metastatic lung cancer. Sequencing used immunoSEQ v3. The data were produced by immunoSEQ multiplex PCR, yet TCRdb's version contains in-frame clones alone and is incomplete. The data contain about 60,000 clones, under 75% of them singletons. Regarding time point: pre-treatment sample, taken before nivolumab and TIL therapy. This sample comprised blood, obtained at baseline. The receptor set was obtained from a person between 25 and 79 years old with non-small cell lung cancer.

The rearrangement links TRBV21-1 to TRBJ1-1; the DNA was not compared with TRBD1, the D call given in the table. TRBV21-1 is shown as a pseudogene. There are 16 residues in the CDR3. The CDR3 here is CASSKIFSDRGTEAFF. CDR3 nucleotide sequence: TGTGCCAGCAGCAAAATTTTCTCGGACAGGGGAACTGAAGCTTTCTTT.

The rearrangement joins TRBV6-5 to TRBJ1-1; 7 bases are a match to TRBD1. Germline values: CDR1 MNHEY, CDR2 SVGAGI. This CDR3 has 14 residues. V shed 5 bases and J 4 bases; nucleotides not matched to a gene: 7. The CDR3 DNA follows: TGTGCCAGCAGTGAACAGGGGTGGGGCACTGAAGCTTTCTTT. Translation: CASSEQGWGTEAFF.

This clone was counted only a few times. The chain employs TRBV4-1 and TRBJ2-7; TRBD2 agrees at 8 bases. In germline, CDR1 is MGHRA, CDR2 YSYEKL. After removal of 4 bases from V and 4 bases from J, the junction contained 6 bases not matched to a gene. The length of the CDR3 is 14 residues. This CDR3 reads CASSRFGTSYEQYF. As DNA, the CDR3 is TGCGCCAGCAGCCGGTTCGGGACTAGTTACGAGCAGTACTTC.

This clone occurred a few times. The chain is built from TRBV15 and TRBJ2-2, with 13 bases lining up with TRBD2. CDR1 is LNHNV and CDR2 is YYDKDF in the germline V gene (reference sequence). Trimming took 3 bases from V and 7 from J; bases not matched to a gene: 2. The CDR3 has 15 residues. The CDR3 region is CATSRGLAGYGELFF. In DNA form, the CDR3 reads TGTGCCACCAGCAGGGGACTAGCGGGGTACGGGGAGCTGTTTTTT. The full variable domain, completed using reference TRBV15 and TRBJ2-2, is DAMVIQNPRYQVTQFGKPVTLSCSQTLNHNVMYWYQQKSSQAPKLLFHYYDKDFNNEADTPDNFQSRRPNTSFCFLDIRSPGLGDTAMYLCATSRGLAGYGELFFGEGSRLTVL.

This sequence joins TRBV2 and TRBJ1-2; weak D call: TRBD1 (5 bases). The CDR3 length is 13 residues. The ends were cut back, 7 bases at V and 0 bases at J, with 9 bases in the middle. Germline V gene lookup returns CDR1 SNHLY and CDR2 FYNNEI. The CDR3 sequence is CASIPTANYGYTF. The CDR3 DNA reads TGTGCCAGCATCCCGACAGCTAACTATGGCTACACCTTC.

The chain links TRBV13 to TRBJ1-5; D ambiguous. V lost 0 bases and J lost 5, with 2 bases in between. Germline V lookup: CDR1 PRHDT, CDR2 FYEKMQ (reference sequence). CDR3 size: 12 residues. As DNA, the CDR3 is TGTGCCAGCAGCTTAGGGGATCAGCCCCAGCATTTT. Amino acid sequence: CASSLGDQPQHF.

This clone was seen just once. J is TRBJ1-2 and V is TRBV19, with TRBD1 as a possible D gene (5 bases). Trimming took 9 bases from V and 6 from J, leaving 23 bases between them. In germline, CDR1 is LNHDA, CDR2 SQIVND (reference sequence). CDR3 length: 15 amino acids. CDR3 amino acids: CASFQGTAGENGYTF. Here the CDR3 DNA reads TGTGCCAGCTTTCAGGGAACGGCAGGCGAAAATGGCTACACCTTC.

This chain joins TRBV29-1 and TRBJ1-1; D gene ambiguous. CDR1 and CDR2 (germline): SQVTM, ANQGSEA. V gave up 7 bases and J gave up 4 bases, with 16 bases separating them. The CDR3 is 13 amino acids. The CDR3 DNA sequence: TGCAGCGCCGATCGAACGGCGGGCACTGAAGCTTTCTTT. Amino acid sequence: CSADRTAGTEAFF.

The rearrangement links TRBV6-1 to TRBJ2-7; 10 bases are shared with TRBD2. J lost 5 bases, V lost 6 bases, and 4 bases had no gene match. This CDR3 is 13 amino acids long. Looked up from germline, CDR1 is MNHNS and CDR2 is SASEGT. The CDR3 spells CASRLAGLNEQYF. The CDR3 nucleotides are TGTGCCAGCAGACTAGCGGGATTAAACGAGCAGTACTTC.

The chain uses TRBV5-6 and TRBJ2-7; D call uncertain. From germline, CDR1 is SGHDT and CDR2 YYEEEE. The CDR3 totals 13 residues. V was trimmed by 1 base and J by 6 bases, leaving 11 bases between them. CDR3 in DNA: TGTGCCAGCAGCTTGCTGTTTGGAAGCGAGCAGTACTTC. This codes for CASSLLFGSEQYF.

The J gene is TRBJ2-7, the V gene TRBV7-9, with 11 bases matching TRBD2. This CDR3 has 14 residues. Trimming at V came to 5 bases and at J to 3 bases, leaving 3 bases not matched to a gene. Germline CDR1 SEHNR, CDR2 FQNEAQ (reference sequence). Here the CDR3 reads CASSPGLADYEQYF. Written as DNA, the CDR3 is TGTGCCAGCAGCCCGGGACTAGCGGACTACGAGCAGTACTTC.

V and J are TRBV7-2 and TRBJ1-2; perhaps TRBD1 as D (5 bases). The V gene lost 5 bases and the J gene lost 5 bases, with 15 bases spanning the gap. CDR3 length: 14 amino acids. In germline, CDR1 is SGHTA, CDR2 FQGNSA. This chain's CDR3 is CASSLTLTGYGYTF. As DNA, the CDR3 is TGTGCCAGCAGCCTAACCTTAACAGGATATGGCTACACCTTC.

The gene calls are TRBV6-5 and TRBJ2-3, with a tentative D call TRBD2 (5 bases). The V gene lost 7 bases and the J gene lost 6 bases, with 17 bases spanning the gap. Germline CDR1 reads MNHEY; CDR2 reads SVGAGI. The CDR3 is 14 amino acids. The CDR3 loop is CASTNVPGGDTQYF. In nucleotides, the CDR3 is TGTGCCAGCACTAACGTCCCGGGCGGGGATACGCAGTATTTT.

This clone was counted a single time. The rearrangement uses TRBV5-1 and TRBJ2-3; D may be TRBD1 (5 bases). The CDR3 sequence is 14 residues long. Germline CDR1 SGHRS, CDR2 YFSETQ. Trimming took off 0 bases at V and 10 bases at J, with 15 bases between the two ends. This CDR3 reads CASSLGDSLQSQYF. The CDR3 DNA is TGCGCCAGCAGCTTGGGAGACAGCCTTCAGTCGCAGTATTTT. Full variable domain (missing parts from reference TRBV5-1 and TRBJ2-3): KAGVTQTPRYLIKTRGQQVTLSCSPISGHRSVSWYQQTPGQGLQFLFEYFSETQRNKGNFPGRFSGRQFSNSRSEMNVSTLELGDSALYLCASSLGDSLQSQYFGPGTRLTVL.

Note on this clone: The germline gene is not matched at one end of the junction; a read error may be the cause. The chain couples TRBV6-1 to TRBJ2-4, with D possibly being TRBD2 (5 bases). Germline V gene sequence: CDR1 MNHNS, CDR2 SASEGT. CDR3 length: 18 amino acids. The CDR3 coding sequence is TGTGCCAGCAGTGGCGACACGGCCCTTTCCCTCCCCTTTAAGGAGCGGCACTTC. It encodes CASSGDTALSLPFKERHF.

This clone was seen a handful of times. The rearrangement joins TRBV11-2 to TRBJ2-5, with D tentatively TRBD2 (7 bases). Per the germline V gene, CDR1 is SGHAT and CDR2 is FQNNGV. V dropped 1 base and J dropped 1 base, with 16 bases sitting between them. The CDR3 has 17 residues. The CDR3 protein is CASSLGTGGKGQETQYF. DNA for the CDR3: TGTGCCAGCAGCTTAGGCACGGGGGGCAAGGGCCAAGAGACCCAGTACTTC.

The V and J genes are TRBV7-2 and TRBJ2-7; the match to TRBD1 covers 7 bases. Trimming at V came to 5 bases and at J to 6 bases, leaving 4 bases not matched to a gene. Germline-derived CDR1 and CDR2 are SGHTA and FQGNSA. The CDR3 is 12 amino acids. DNA for the CDR3: TGTGCCAGCAGCCGTGGGACAGCCGAGCAGTACTTC. Translation gives CASSRGTAEQYF. The full variable domain, in which reference TRBV7-2 and TRBJ2-7 provide the parts outside the CDR3, is GAGVSQSPSNKVTEKGKDVELRCDPISGHTALYWYRQSLGQGLEFLIYFQGNSAPDKSGLPSDRFSAERTGGSVSTLTIQRTQQEDSAVYLCASSRGTAEQYFGPGTRLTVT.

The chain joins TRBV2 to TRBJ2-7, with 8 positions matching TRBD1. This CDR3 is built from 14 residues. J lost 4 bases, V lost 5 bases, and 7 bases had no gene match. Germline assignment: CDR1 SNHLY and CDR2 FYNNEI. CDR3 bases: TGTGCCAGCAGTCCCAGGGGGCTCGTGTACGAGCAGTACTTC. Amino acid sequence: CASSPRGLVYEQYF.

CDR3 nucleotides: TGTGCCAGCAGCCACGTTTTGTCGGGACTTGGAAATGAGCAGTTCTTC. Its translation is CASSHVLSGLGNEQFF. The V gene is TRBV11-3, the J gene TRBJ2-1; D perhaps matches TRBD2 (6 bases). This CDR3 contains 16 residues. Trimming left V 5 bases short and J 7 bases short, with 21 bases between. Germline loops: CDR1 SGHNT, CDR2 YENEEA.

The chain combines TRBV2 with TRBJ1-4; TRBD1 might be the D (6 bases). The germline V gene encodes CDR1 SNHLY and CDR2 FYNNEI. V lost 6 bases and J lost 7, with 9 bases in between. The CDR3 has 12 residues. CDR3 DNA: TGTGCCAGCAGGCCAGGGGTTGAAAAACTGTTTTTT. This encodes CASRPGVEKLFF.

This clone was counted a few times. The rearrangement joins TRBV6-5 to TRBJ1-6, with D hard to call. The CDR3 spans 15 residues. The germline gives CDR1 MNHEY, CDR2 SVGAGI. The V end was cut by 5 bases, the J end by 7 bases, with 15 bases between. The DNA of the CDR3 is TGTGCCAGCAGTGCTAGGCGGACGGTAAATTCACCCCTCCACTTT. It encodes CASSARRTVNSPLHF.

Only a few counts were recorded for this clone. The chain is built from TRBV9 and TRBJ1-1, with TRBD1 as a possible D gene (5 bases). The germline gives CDR1 SGDLS, CDR2 YYNGEE. This CDR3 spans 15 amino acids. V was pared by 0 bases and J by 3 bases, with 12 bases between. CDR3 loop: CASSVEGVRDTEAFF. Here the CDR3 DNA reads TGTGCCAGCAGCGTAGAAGGGGTGAGGGACACTGAAGCTTTCTTT.